The entry below describes one TCR beta chain. What it binds is not known. Libraries were prepared by immunoSEQ multiplex PCR; TCRdb keeps only in-frame clonotypes and omits some of them. Among about 97,000 clones listed, roughly 83% were seen once. All patients relapsed after autologous stem cell transplantation, and brentuximab vedotin exposure varied. Best outcomes ranged across complete response, partial response and progressive disease. This entry comes from a study of PD-1 blockade in classical Hodgkin lymphoma. The overall study: Patients received nivolumab 3 mg/kg intravenously every 2 weeks.

The CDR3 runs to 15 residues. Germline CDR1 reads SGHAT; CDR2 reads FQNNGV. Between the trimmed V and J ends, which lost 3 bases and 1 base, there was a span of 9 bases. Study-level results: Only CD4+ TCR diversity, not CD8+, had risen significantly by C4D1. Newly diagnosed patients had baseline TCR diversity that was reportedly lower than that of healthy donors.

The sequence was collected from a human donor with classical Hodgkin lymphoma. The starting material was peripheral blood mononuclear cells (PBMCs), obtained at baseline. The genes are TRBV11-2 and TRBJ2-2; D is possibly TRBD1 (6 bases). The CDR3 loop is CASSFLGGNTGELFF. The CDR3 nucleotides are TGTGCCAGCAGCTTCCTAGGGGGGAACACCGGGGAGCTGTTTTTT.